This T cell receptor beta chain was captured by sequencing in a study of blood T cell repertoires in COVID-19. Study overall: T cells, B-cell-depleted T cells, or PBMCs provided the cDNA or gDNA that served as material.

CDR1 and CDR2 (germline): MNHNS, SASEGT. The CDR3 sequence is 22 residues long. The J segment lost 6 bases and the V segment lost 1 base, leaving 27 bases of the junction unmatched. Some clones are missing from TCRdb's copy, which holds only in-frame ones; the method was immunoSEQ multiplex PCR. The sample has roughly 91,000 clones, around three quarters seen once. V gene TRBV6-1 combines with J gene TRBJ2-3; TRBD2 agrees at 8 bases. The sequenced sample consisted of peripheral blood. This receptor was taken from an older man with acute or convalescent COVID-19. DNA of the CDR3: TGTGCCAGCAGTGAAGACGCATGGGCTGAGCGGGGGTCCCTAGGGGGGTGGGATACGCAGTATTTT. Amino acid sequence: CASSEDAWAERGSLGGWDTQYF.